This note documents a single T cell receptor beta chain sequence. Its antigen remains unidentified. Qualities for individual bases were not recorded, and no much larger clone is one base off. The record originates from a study of T cell responses to AZD1222 COVID-19 vaccine (dated by TCRdb to about 2021). Some background on the complete study: A total of approximately 250 trial participants underwent TCR sequencing, of whom more than 200 had received two doses of AZD1222 and about 25 had received two doses of the MenACWY control vaccine. Trial participants were enrolled by age into 18-55, 56-69 and 70-plus year subgroups, with roughly 160, 29 and 62 TCR-sequenced participants respectively.

The time point tag for this specimen amounts to: about 28 days (+/-7) after the second vaccine dose. AZD1222 recipients given second doses at about 4 weeks or at about 12 weeks were pooled, since spike-specific TCR depth and breadth were not found to differ between the two schedules. Samples from vaccinated people were obtained from the UK trials COV001 and COV002, which included a single-blind randomized controlled phase 2/3 trial of AZD1222 (ChAdOx1 nCoV-19) in healthy adults. For TCRbeta chain sequencing, PBMC samples from trial participants were taken at day 0 and at day 28 after the second dose. The CDR3 regions of human TCRbeta chains were analyzed by immunosequencing. The original methods were these. TCRs in the repertoires were matched against a reference library of SARS-CoV-2-specific TCRs that had been generated with the MIRA antigen-specificity platform. Breadth meant the fraction of unique TCRs that were SARS-CoV-2-associated, whereas depth meant the fraction of total T cells that were SARS-CoV-2-associated. Using the MIRA data, every spike-specific TCR was mapped to the spike region that the TCR reacted to and assigned to either a CD4 or a CD8 class. Log10-transformed breadth and depth values were compared by one-way ANOVA with Sidak's multiple comparisons tests. TCRdb carries this immuneACCESS record with in-frame sequences only. Its versions omit some clonotypes, under half of them owing to an unresolved V gene in the studies checked, with the rest unexplained. That table is the source of V, J and clone size, and D and trimming were worked out from the DNA. The sample yields tens of thousands of clones; roughly 90% were counted once. Of the sample, 9.5% to 13% falls within the top ten clones.

Points the paper makes about the study in general: Reportedly, almost half of the unique spike-specific TCRs recognized epitopes lying outside the regions that are mutated in the B.1.351 and B.1.1.7 variants. Most participants were white British and females outnumbered males, and the authors suggested that clonal diversity may have been underestimated. Conclusions about previously exposed vaccinees are limited because only 5 or 6 AZD1222 recipients were SARS-CoV-2 seropositive at baseline. CD4 TCRs associated with the vaccine covered the entire spike protein, and the dominant responses were in regions 160-218 and 743-854. Because no day 14 peak-response samples were available, repertoires were characterized only after the peak T cell response. Spike-specific TCR breadth and depth rose significantly after two AZD1222 doses compared with day 0 and with MenACWY recipients. The 56-69-year group was small, and its depth increase did not reach significance, likely because of low power.

From cysteine to phenylalanine, the CDR3 is 14 amino acids long. Only the CDR3 DNA stays, 42 bases, in frame from base 1. After removal of 1 base from V and 8 bases from J, the junction retains 6 bases not matched to a gene. Based on the germline V gene, the CDR1 and CDR2 sequences are SGHAT and FQNNGV. This material consisted of peripheral blood, taken 28 days after the second AZD1222 dose. The rearranged segments are TRBV11-2 and TRBJ1-2; TRBD1 lines up with 8 middle nucleotides. This receptor was taken from an adult who received the AZD1222 COVID-19 vaccine. The sequence in DNA is TGTGCCAGCAGCTTAGTGTGGACAGGGCTGGGCTACACCTTC. This yields the protein CASSLVWTGLGYTF.